A selection of T cell receptor beta chains follows, all from one sample in a study of beta chain features in type 1 diabetes. The data were produced by immunoSEQ multiplex PCR, yet TCRdb's version contains in-frame clones alone and is incomplete. The sample lists about 660,000 clones, over 12% occurring once. The sequencing input was naive CD4+ T cells from blood. All receptors derive from a man aged 18 to 29 with type 1 diabetes. The CDR3 runs from the conserved cysteine through the conserved F or W. A D gene is named only where the DNA matches it firmly. Clone size appears in some rows only: once, few, many, or a class for an expanded clone.

>TRBV7-2|few|TRBJ1-2|TRBD1
TGTGCCAGCAGCTCCCGGGACAGGGGGCATCATGGCTACACCTTC
CASSSRDRGHHGYTF
>TRBV7-9|few|TRBJ2-2|TRBD1
TGTGCCAGCATCCAGGGGGCCCAGAACACCGGGGAGCTGTTTTTT
CASIQGAQNTGELFF
>TRBV6-5|few|TRBJ2-1|.
TGTGCCGCGCGATACGGGACCCTTTACAATGAGCAGTTCTTC
CAARYGTLYNEQFF
>TRBV13|.|TRBJ2-3|TRBD2
TGTGCCAGCAGCTCCATGACAGGTCGCGGGAGGGCCGGAGCAGATACGCAGTATTTT
CASSSMTGRGRAGADTQYF
>TRBV30|few|TRBJ2-2|TRBD2
TGTGCCTGGAGCGCTAGCGGGAGGTACACCGGGGAGCTGTTTTTT
CAWSASGRYTGELFF
>TRBV12-5|few|TRBJ2-1|.
TGTGCTAGTGGTTTGTTTGCACAGGGCACCTACAATGAGCAGTTCTTC
CASGLFAQGTYNEQFF
>TRBV7-9|few|TRBJ1-4|.
TGTGCCAGCAGCGCCCTGACGGGCGAACTGTTTTTT
CASSALTGELFF
>TRBV2|few|TRBJ2-3|TRBD2
TGTGCCCGCACCTCTAGCGGGGCAGATACGCAGTATTTT
CARTSSGADTQYF
>TRBV27|few|TRBJ2-7|TRBD2
TGTGCCAGCAGTTTAGAGTTATGGGGAGGGGAGCAGTACTTC
CASSLELWGGEQYF
>TRBV2|.|TRBJ2-1|TRBD2
TGTGCCACCCTAGCGGGAGAGTACAATGAGCAGTTCTTC
CATLAGEYNEQFF
>TRBV5-6|few|TRBJ2-1|TRBD2
TGTGCCAGCAGCCCCTTCGGGAGGGACCCCTACAATGAGCAGTTCTTC
CASSPFGRDPYNEQFF
>TRBV29-1|few|TRBJ2-2|TRBD1
TGCAGCGTTGCGGGACAGGGGGCATACACCGGGGAGCTGTTTTTT
CSVAGQGAYTGELFF
>TRBV5-6|few|TRBJ2-7|.
TGTGCCAGCAGCTTATACCCTTTTGGCGAGCAGTACTTC
CASSLYPFGEQYF
>TRBV7-2|.|TRBJ2-7|TRBD2
TGTGCCAGCAGCTCCCCCTTCGCGGGAGAACGGGACGAGCAGTACTTC
CASSSPFAGERDEQYF
>TRBV30|few|TRBJ2-7|.
TGTGCCTGGAGTCCAGGACAGGGACTATACGAGCAGTACTTC
CAWSPGQGLYEQYF
>TRBV7-9|.|TRBJ2-4|TRBD1
TGTGCCAGCAGCTACGGACAGGTCGGTCGGGACATTCAGTACTTC
CASSYGQVGRDIQYF
>TRBV6-6|few|TRBJ1-6|TRBD1
TGTGCCAGCACTCCGGGACAGCATAATTCACCCCTCCACTTT
CASTPGQHNSPLHF
>TRBV4-1|few|TRBJ1-2|.
TGCGCCAGCAACCCCCAAATGGACGGTAGGGATGGCTACACCTTC
CASNPQMDGRDGYTF
>TRBV7-9|many|TRBJ2-3|.
TGTGCCAGCAGCTCGAAGACCAGGCATACGCAGTATTTT
CASSSKTRHTQYF
>TRBV25-1|.|TRBJ1-3|.
TGTGCCAGCAGTGACCAGGGCTCTGGAAACACCATATATTTT
CASSDQGSGNTIYF
>TRBV9|.|TRBJ2-5|TRBD1
TGTGCCAGCAGCGTAGGGACAGGTCGTGAAGAGACCCAGTACTTC
CASSVGTGREETQYF
>TRBV19|.|TRBJ2-6|.
TGTGCCAGTACCGACTCAGGGGTCGGGGCCAACGTCCTGACTTTC
CASTDSGVGANVLTF
>TRBV30|.|TRBJ1-5|TRBD1
TGTGCCTGGAGTGCACACACAGGGGGCGGACAGCCCCAGCATTTT
CAWSAHTGGGQPQHF
>TRBV11-2|.|TRBJ2-1|.
TGTGCCAGCAGCTTAGAACAGGGCAGAAATGAGCAGTTCTTC
CASSLEQGRNEQFF
>TRBV25-1|.|TRBJ2-2|.
TGTGCCAGCAGTGAATTTAAGGTTTCCGGGGAGCTGTTTTTT
CASSEFKVSGELFF
>TRBV9|.|TRBJ2-1|TRBD2
TGTGCCAGCAGCCCTCATAGCGGGGGTACCTACAATGAGCAGTTCTTC
CASSPHSGGTYNEQFF
>TRBV2|few|TRBJ1-5|.
TGTGCCAGCAGGCTGACATCCCTTAGCAATCAGCCCCAGCATTTT
CASRLTSLSNQPQHF
>TRBV28|.|TRBJ2-5|TRBD1
TGTGCCAGCAGTTCTGGACAGGAAGAGACCCAGTACTTC
CASSSGQEETQYF
>TRBV28|few|TRBJ1-2|.
TGTGCCAGCAGCTCGGGTTTAGGCTACACCTTC
CASSSGLGYTF
>TRBV30|few|TRBJ2-7|TRBD1
TGTGCCTGGGGACAGGGGGTGTACGAGCAGTACTTC
CAWGQGVYEQYF
>TRBV30|once|TRBJ2-2|.
TGTGCCTGGGGCCCGCTCTATTCCGGGACCGGGGAGCTGTTTTTT
CAWGPLYSGTGELFF
>TRBV30|few|TRBJ2-2|.
TGTGCCTGGAGTGGGAGTCCGAACACCGGGGAGCTGTTTTTT
CAWSGSPNTGELFF
>TRBV5-1|.|TRBJ2-1|TRBD1
TGCGCCAGCAGCCCGGACAGGGAAAAAGGCAATGAGCAGTTCTTC
CASSPDREKGNEQFF
>TRBV27|.|TRBJ1-2|.
TGTGCCAGCAGAGCCCACAGCCAAGCGGTCTATGGCTACACCTTC
CASRAHSQAVYGYTF
>TRBV5-6|.|TRBJ1-1|.
TGTGCCAGCAGCTTGGGCACTGAAGCTTTCTTT
CASSLGTEAFF
>TRBV23-1|.|TRBJ1-1|.
TGCGCCAGCAGTCAACGCCGAAGCGGGGTTAGAACTGAAGCTTTCTTT
CASSQRRSGVRTEAFF
>TRBV7-9|few|TRBJ2-7|.
TGTGCCAGCAGCTTGCAGGCCTACGAGCAGTACTTC
CASSLQAYEQYF
>TRBV29-1|few|TRBJ2-2|TRBD2
TGCAGCGTTGGCACTAGCGGGACCGGGGAGCTGTTTTTT
CSVGTSGTGELFF
>TRBV30|few|TRBJ1-4|.
TGTGCCTGGAGCGGCTACCTCGACAGAATCGGGGAAAAACTGTTTTTT
CAWSGYLDRIGEKLFF
>TRBV30|.|TRBJ1-2|.
TGTGCCTGGAGTCCCCGGAGTTCCTATGGCTACACCTTC
CAWSPRSSYGYTF
>TRBV29-1|few|TRBJ1-5|.
TGCAGCTCGACAGGCGGTCAGCCCCAGCATTTT
CSSTGGQPQHF
>TRBV18|.|TRBJ2-1|.
TGTGCCAGCTCTCCGGACCAGAGCTCCTACAATGAGCAGTTCTTC
CASSPDQSSYNEQFF
>TRBV7-2|.|TRBJ1-1|TRBD1
TGTGCCAGCAGCTTATTAGGACAGGGCCGCCGGGCTTTCTTT
CASSLLGQGRRAFF
>TRBV28|.|TRBJ1-5|.
TGTGCCAGCACCCTGCAAGGGGCGGGTCAGCCCCAGCATTTT
CASTLQGAGQPQHF
>TRBV6-6|few|TRBJ2-5|.
TGTGCCAGCAGTGGTCGGGTGCAAGAGACCCAGTACTTC
CASSGRVQETQYF
>TRBV7-2|few|TRBJ2-4|.
TGTGCCAGCAGCTGGGGACGGGGACTAGCCAAAAACATTCAGTACTTC
CASSWGRGLAKNIQYF
>TRBV5-1|few|TRBJ1-1|.
TGCGCCAGCAGCCTACAGGGTACTCAGGCTGAAGCTTTCTTT
CASSLQGTQAEAFF
>TRBV29-1|.|TRBJ2-1|.
TGCAGCGTTGAAGACCGGGGGACTCTCAATGAGCAGTTCTTC
CSVEDRGTLNEQFF
>TRBV10-3|few|TRBJ2-3|TRBD2
TGTGCCATCAGTGGACGGGAGGGCCCTCGAGATACGCAGTATTTT
CAISGREGPRDTQYF
>TRBV9|.|TRBJ1-3|.
TGTGCCAGCAGCCCGGACCCCAGCTCTGGAAACACCATATATTTT
CASSPDPSSGNTIYF
>TRBV30|.|TRBJ2-1|.
TGTGCCTGGAGTGTAAACGGCCCCTCCTACAATGAGCAGTTCTTC
CAWSVNGPSYNEQFF
>TRBV10-1|.|TRBJ2-5|.
TGCGCCAGCAGTGAGTCTGCAAGGGGGGCCCAGTACTTC
CASSESARGAQYF
>TRBV27|.|TRBJ1-5|.
TGTGCCAGCAGTTTCCGACCTAGCAATCAGCCCCAGCATTTT
CASSFRPSNQPQHF